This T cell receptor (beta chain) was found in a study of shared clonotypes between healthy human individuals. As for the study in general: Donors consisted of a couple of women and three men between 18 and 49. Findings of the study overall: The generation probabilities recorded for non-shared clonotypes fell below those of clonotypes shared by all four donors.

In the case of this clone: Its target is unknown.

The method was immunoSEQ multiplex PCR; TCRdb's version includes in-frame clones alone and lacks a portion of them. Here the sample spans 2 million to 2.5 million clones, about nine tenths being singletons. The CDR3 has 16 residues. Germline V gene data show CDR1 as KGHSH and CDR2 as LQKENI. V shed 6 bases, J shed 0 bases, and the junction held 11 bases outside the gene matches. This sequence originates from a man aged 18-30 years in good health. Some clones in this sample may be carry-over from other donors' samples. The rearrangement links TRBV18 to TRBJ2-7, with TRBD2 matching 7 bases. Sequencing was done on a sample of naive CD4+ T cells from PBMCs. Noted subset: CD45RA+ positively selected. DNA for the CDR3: TGTGCCAGCTCGACCAGCAATCTAGCGGTCTCCTACGAGCAGTACTTC. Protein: CASSTSNLAVSYEQYF.